The T cell receptor beta chain described here comes from a study of OX40 agonist ivuxolimab in advanced cancers. Study outcomes and limitations: On average, CD8+ T cells showed a greater number of expanded clones than CD4+.

Profiling relied on immunoSEQ multiplex PCR, and the TCRdb table lists in-frame clones only, not all of them. The table records under 50,000 clones, over 60% of them present only once. Germline CDR1 reads SQVTM; CDR2 reads ANQGSEA. The CDR3 is made up of 11 amino acids. Deletions cut 3 bases from V and 5 bases from J, with 7 bases between. At cycle 4 day 1, cycle 7 day 1, and baseline, blood was sampled. Note on this clone: Its target is unknown.

The sample here was CD4+ or CD8+ T cells sorted from blood, taken in a trial of the OX40 agonist ivuxolimab. The clonotype was recovered from an adult with an advanced solid tumor such as melanoma, head and neck, liver or kidney cancer. The chain is built from TRBV29-1 and TRBJ1-1; D ambiguous. CDR3 nucleotides: TGCAGCGTTGATAGGGATACTGAAGCTTTCTTT. As protein: CSVDRDTEAFF.